This record covers a single T cell receptor beta chain. The data stem from a study of control samples from healthy donors and cancer patients. V lost 8 bases to trimming and J lost 4 bases; unmatched junction nucleotides: 7. CDR1 and CDR2 from the germline V gene are SNHLY and FYNNEI. There are 14 residues in the CDR3. The data were produced by immunoSEQ multiplex PCR, yet TCRdb's version contains in-frame clones alone and is incomplete. The sample shows 78,000 or so clones, around four fifths of them seen only once. This TCR was sampled from a man in his forties or fifties in good health. The material sequenced was blood. The chain uses TRBV2 and TRBJ2-1; TRBD1 agrees at 8 bases. The CDR3 nucleotides are TGTGCCAGCCTTAGGGACAGGAATTACAATGAGCAGTTCTTC. It yields the protein CASLRDRNYNEQFF.